The rows below give T cell receptor beta chains drawn from one sample of a study of T cells in Graves' hyperthyroidism and ophthalmopathy. MiXCR, applied by TCRdb to the multiplex PCR reads, yields one record per CDR3 protein. Here the sample spans roughly 710,000 distinct CDR3 sequences, 35% being singletons. Sequencing used blood. These receptors originate from a woman aged 40 to 50 with Graves' hyperthyroidism. The CDR3 runs from the conserved cysteine through the conserved F or W. Each record gives: clone size, D gene, J gene, V gene, CDR3 DNA, CDR3 protein. The D gene is left open where the match is weak. Rows may omit the clone size; those that give it use once, few, many or a size class.

NA | NA | TRBJ1-5 | TRBV2 | TGTGCCAGCAGTACCCGGCCCCGCCATAGCAATCAGCCCCAGCATTTT | CASSTRPRHSNQPQHF
NA | NA | TRBJ2-7 | TRBV9 | TGTGCCAGCAGCCCCACACTTCGGGACGAGCAGTACTTC | CASSPTLRDEQYF
NA | NA | TRBJ1-1 | TRBV2 | TGTGCCAGCACTCAACAGGTTGGGGGGACGGCTGAAGCTTTCTTT | CASTQQVGGTAEAFF
few | NA | TRBJ2-7 | TRBV20-1 | TGCAGTGCTAGCAGGTTTGGCGGGCCGTTCTTC | CSASRFGGPFF
many | TRBD1 | TRBJ1-1 | TRBV15 | TGTGCCACCAGCACTGACAGGGGGTCAGGAGCTTTCTTT | CATSTDRGSGAFF
many | TRBD2 | TRBJ2-7 | TRBV20-1 | TGCAGTGCTATGGGGCTAGCGGGCTACGAGCAGTACTTC | CSAMGLAGYEQYF
many | NA | TRBJ1-6 | TRBV12-3/TRBV12-4 | TGTGCCAGCAGTCGTAAGGGTTCACAGGCCTCACCCCTCCACTTT | CASSRKGSQASPLHF
many | NA | TRBJ2-2 | TRBV10-3 | TGTGCCATCAGAACACAGGGCGGGGAGCTGTTTTTT | CAIRTQGGELFF
NA | NA | TRBJ2-2 | TRBV5-4 | TGTGCCAGCAGCTCGCTAGACAGCGCCGGGGAGCTGTTTTTT | CASSSLDSAGELFF
NA | TRBD1 | TRBJ2-2 | TRBV6-5 | TGTGCCAGCAGTATCTACAGGGGTGCCGGGGAGCTGTTTTTT | CASSIYRGAGELFF
few | TRBD1 | TRBJ2-7 | TRBV7-2 | TGTGCCAGCAGCCCGGACCGGGACAGGGTTAACGAGCAGTACTTC | CASSPDRDRVNEQYF
many | NA | TRBJ1-5 | TRBV6-5 | TGTGCCAGCAGTTATGGAGAGCGTCAGCCCCAGCATTTT | CASSYGERQPQHF
NA | NA | TRBJ2-3 | TRBV20-1 | TGCAGTGCTAGAGATCTTGGAGAAGCGTTGTATTTT | CSARDLGEALYF
NA | NA | TRBJ2-7 | TRBV12-3/TRBV12-4 | TGTGCCAGCAGTTTAAGGGTGTCCAGGGGCTACGAGCAGTACTTC | CASSLRVSRGYEQYF
NA | TRBD2 | TRBJ2-1 | TRBV29-1 | TGCAGCTCCAGAGTTAGGGTTCCTTCGGGGGGGCAGCAGTTCTTC | CSSRVRVPSGGQQFF
few | NA | TRBJ2-3 | TRBV7-3 | TGTGCCAGCAGCTATGCGGGACAGTACACAGATACGCAGTATTTT | CASSYAGQYTDTQYF
many | NA | TRBJ1-1 | TRBV19 | TGTGCCAGTAGTACTAGGACCGTGAACACTGAAGCTTTCTTT | CASSTRTVNTEAFF
few | NA | TRBJ1-1 | TRBV24-1 | TGTGCCACCAGTGGGGACTGGGGAGAAGCTTTCTTT | CATSGDWGEAFF
many | NA | TRBJ2-5 | TRBV29-1 | TGCAGCGTTCAGTCCCTGGGGACCCAGTACTTC | CSVQSLGTQYF